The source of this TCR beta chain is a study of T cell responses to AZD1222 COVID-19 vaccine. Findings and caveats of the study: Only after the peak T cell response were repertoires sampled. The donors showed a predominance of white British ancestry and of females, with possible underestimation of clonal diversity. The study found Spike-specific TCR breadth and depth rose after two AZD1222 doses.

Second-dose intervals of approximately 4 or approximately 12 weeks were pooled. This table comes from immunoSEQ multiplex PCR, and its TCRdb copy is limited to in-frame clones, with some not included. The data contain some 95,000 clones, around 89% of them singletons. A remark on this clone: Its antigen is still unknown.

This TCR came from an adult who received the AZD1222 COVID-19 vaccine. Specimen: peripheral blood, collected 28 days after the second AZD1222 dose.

The CDR3 DNA reads TGCAGCGTGGATCCCGTCTCTGCAGGGCCAGGGGGTGGCTACACCTTC. Translating it yields CSVDPVSAGPGGGYTF. The chain combines TRBV29-1 with TRBJ1-2; 7 bases line up with TRBD1. This CDR3 has 16 amino acids. V trimming: 6 bases; J trimming: 7 bases; junction bases outside the gene matches: 20. Per germline, CDR1 SQVTM and CDR2 ANQGSEA.